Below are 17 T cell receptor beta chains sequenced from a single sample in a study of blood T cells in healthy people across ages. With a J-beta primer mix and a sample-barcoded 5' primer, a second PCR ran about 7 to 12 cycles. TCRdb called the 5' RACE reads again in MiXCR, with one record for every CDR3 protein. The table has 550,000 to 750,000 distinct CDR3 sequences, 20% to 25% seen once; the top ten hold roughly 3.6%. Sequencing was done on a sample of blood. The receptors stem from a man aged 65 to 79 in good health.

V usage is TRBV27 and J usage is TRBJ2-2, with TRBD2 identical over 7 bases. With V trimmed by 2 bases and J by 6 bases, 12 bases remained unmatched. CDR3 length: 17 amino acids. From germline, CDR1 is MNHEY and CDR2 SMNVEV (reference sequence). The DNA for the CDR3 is TGTGCCAGCAGTTTAAATTTTGGCGGGAGTTATGCCGGGGAGCTGTTTTTT. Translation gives CASSLNFGGSYAGELFF.

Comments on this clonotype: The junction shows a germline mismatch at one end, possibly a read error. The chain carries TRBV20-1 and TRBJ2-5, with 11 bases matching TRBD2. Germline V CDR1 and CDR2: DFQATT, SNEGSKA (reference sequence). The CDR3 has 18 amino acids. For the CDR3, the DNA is TGCAGTGCTAGAGCGCGGGACACCCTAGCGGGAGGCTACAATGAGCAGTCCTTC. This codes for CSARARDTLAGGYNEQSF.

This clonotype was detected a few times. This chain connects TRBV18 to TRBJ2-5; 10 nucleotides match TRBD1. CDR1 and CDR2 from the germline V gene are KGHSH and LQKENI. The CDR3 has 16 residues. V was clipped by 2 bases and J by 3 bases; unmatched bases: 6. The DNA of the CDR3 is TGTGCCAGCTCACCAGGGCCGACAGGGGGCAAAGAGACCCAGTACTTC. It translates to CASSPGPTGGKETQYF.

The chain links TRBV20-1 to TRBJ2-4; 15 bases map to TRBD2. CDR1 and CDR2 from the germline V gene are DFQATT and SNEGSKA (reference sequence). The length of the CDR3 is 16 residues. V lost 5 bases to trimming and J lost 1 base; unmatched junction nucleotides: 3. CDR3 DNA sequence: TGCAGTGCTGGAGGACTAGCGGGAGGGGCCAAAAACATTCAGTACTTC. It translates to CSAGGLAGGAKNIQYF.

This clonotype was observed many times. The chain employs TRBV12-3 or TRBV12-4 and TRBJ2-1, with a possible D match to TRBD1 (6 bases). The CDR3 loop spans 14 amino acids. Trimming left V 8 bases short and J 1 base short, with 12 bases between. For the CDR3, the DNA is TGTGCCAGCCTAAAAGGGGGATCCTACAATGAGCAGTTCTTC. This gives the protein CASLKGGSYNEQFF.

The CDR3 region is CASTRQPEETQYF. DNA of the CDR3: TGTGCCAGCACTCGACAGCCCGAAGAGACCCAGTACTTC. V gene TRBV6-6 combines with J gene TRBJ2-5; perhaps TRBD1 as D (5 bases). CDR1 is MNHNY, CDR2 SVGAGI, per germline (reference sequence). There are 13 residues in the CDR3. The V gene lost 7 bases and the J gene lost 3 bases, with 12 bases spanning the gap.

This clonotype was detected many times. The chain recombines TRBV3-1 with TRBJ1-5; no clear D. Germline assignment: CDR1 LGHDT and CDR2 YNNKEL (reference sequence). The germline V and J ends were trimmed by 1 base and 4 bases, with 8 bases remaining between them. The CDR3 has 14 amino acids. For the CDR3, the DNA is TGTGCCAGCAGCCAAGCAATGGGGAATCAGCCCCAGCATTTT. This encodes CASSQAMGNQPQHF.

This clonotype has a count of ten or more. The CDR3 nucleotides read TGTGCCAGCAGCGGCTACCTAGAGACCAAAAACATTCAGTACTTC. As protein: CASSGYLETKNIQYF. The rearrangement joins TRBV7-2 to TRBJ2-4; D ambiguous. Trimming removed 5 bases at V and 2 bases at J, with 13 bases between. This CDR3 is 15 amino acids long. Germline-derived CDR1 and CDR2 are SGHTA and FQGNSA.

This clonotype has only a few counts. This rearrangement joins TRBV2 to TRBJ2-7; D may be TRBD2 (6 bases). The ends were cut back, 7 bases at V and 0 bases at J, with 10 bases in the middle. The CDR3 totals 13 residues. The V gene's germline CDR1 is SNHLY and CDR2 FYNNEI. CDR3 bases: TGTGCCAGCAAATGGGGAGGCTCCTACGAGCAGTACTTC. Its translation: CASKWGGSYEQYF.

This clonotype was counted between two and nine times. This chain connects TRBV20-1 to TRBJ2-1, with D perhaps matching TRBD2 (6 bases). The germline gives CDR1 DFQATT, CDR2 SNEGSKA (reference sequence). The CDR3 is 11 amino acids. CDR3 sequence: CSSTRENEQFF. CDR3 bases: TGCAGCAGCACCCGGGAGAATGAGCAGTTCTTC.

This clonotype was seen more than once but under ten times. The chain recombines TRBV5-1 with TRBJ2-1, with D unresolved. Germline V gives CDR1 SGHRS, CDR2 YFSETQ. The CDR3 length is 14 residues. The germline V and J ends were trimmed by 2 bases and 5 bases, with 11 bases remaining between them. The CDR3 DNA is TGCGCCAGCAGCTTCCGGGCCAACGACAATGAGCAGTTCTTC. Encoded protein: CASSFRANDNEQFF.

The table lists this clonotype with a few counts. The chain's CDR3 is CSARDGLAGAYNEQFF. The CDR3 nucleotides read TGCAGTGCTAGGGATGGACTAGCGGGAGCCTACAATGAGCAGTTCTTC. The chain joins TRBV20-1 to TRBJ2-5, with 13 bases matching TRBD2. The end of the DNA fits TRBJ2-1 better, so the J call may be wrong. The CDR3 runs to 16 residues. From germline, CDR1 is DFQATT and CDR2 SNEGSKA (reference sequence).

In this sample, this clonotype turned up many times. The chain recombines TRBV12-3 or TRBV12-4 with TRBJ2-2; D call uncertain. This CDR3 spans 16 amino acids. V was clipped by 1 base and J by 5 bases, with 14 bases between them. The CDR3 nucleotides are TGTGCCAGCAGTTTAGTAGGAGCAAGACGGACCGGGGAGCTGTTTTTT. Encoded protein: CASSLVGARRTGELFF.

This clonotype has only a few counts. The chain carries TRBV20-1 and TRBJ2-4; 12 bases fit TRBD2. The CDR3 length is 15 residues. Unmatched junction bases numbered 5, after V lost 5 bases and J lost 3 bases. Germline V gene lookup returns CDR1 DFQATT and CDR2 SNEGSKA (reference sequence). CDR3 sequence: CSAPLAGGVKNIQYF. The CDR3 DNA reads TGCAGTGCTCCGCTAGCGGGGGGGGTCAAAAACATTCAGTACTTC.

The CDR3 DNA reads TGTGCCAGCAGTATCCCGCATACCAGTTCACCCCTCCACTTT. Protein product: CASSIPHTSSPLHF. The rearrangement uses TRBV27 and TRBJ1-6; no reliable D call. With 5 bases removed from V and 9 bases from J, the gap between germline ends came to 14 bases. Germline V gene sequence: CDR1 MNHEY, CDR2 SMNVEV (reference sequence). This CDR3 comprises 14 residues.

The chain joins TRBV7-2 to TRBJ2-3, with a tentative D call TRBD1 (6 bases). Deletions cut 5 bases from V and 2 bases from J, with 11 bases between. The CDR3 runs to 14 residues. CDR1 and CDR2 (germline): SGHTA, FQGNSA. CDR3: CASSPTGDTDTQYF. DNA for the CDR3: TGTGCCAGCAGCCCGACAGGAGACACAGATACGCAGTATTTT.

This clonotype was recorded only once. Here the CDR3 reads CSARTRGSWAYNEQFF. Written as DNA, the CDR3 is TGCAGTGCTAGAACCCGGGGCAGCTGGGCCTACAATGAGCAGTTCTTC. The chain recombines TRBV20-1 with TRBJ2-1; D possibly uses TRBD1 or TRBD2 (5 bases each). This CDR3 region has 16 residues. The ends were cut back, 2 bases at V and 2 bases at J, with 16 bases in the middle. Per the germline V gene, CDR1 is DFQATT and CDR2 is SNEGSKA (reference sequence).